The 25 T cell receptor beta chains presented below share a single source sample, sequenced in a study of cytomegalovirus exposure and HLA in healthy donors. The PCR ran on 60 Vbeta and 13 Jbeta primers. The method was immunoSEQ multiplex PCR; TCRdb's version includes in-frame clones alone and lacks a portion of them. The sample totals over 80,000 clones; its top ten clones hold about 5.5%. Sequencing was carried out using PBMCs. These receptors originate from a girl aged 5-17 years in good health and CMV-seropositive.

V is TRBV11-2 and J is TRBJ1-3, with TRBD1 matching over 9 bases. Germline V lookup: CDR1 SGHAT, CDR2 FQNNGV. The CDR3 contains 15 residues. Trimming took 5 bases from V and 2 from J; bases not matched to a gene: 4. CDR3 amino acids: CASSRDRVAGNTIYF. The CDR3, as DNA: TGTGCCAGCAGCCGGGACAGGGTTGCTGGAAACACCATATATTTT.

The chain employs TRBV12-5 and TRBJ2-7; 7 bases map to TRBD1. In germline, CDR1 is LGHNT, CDR2 FRNRAP. Trimming at V came to 5 bases and at J to 4 bases, leaving 5 bases not matched to a gene. This CDR3 is 13 amino acids long. CDR3 region: CASGPRQGYEQYF. CDR3 sequence (DNA): TGTGCTAGTGGTCCCAGACAGGGTTACGAGCAGTACTTC.

The chain recombines TRBV30 with TRBJ1-2; 7 bases agree with TRBD1. The length of the CDR3 is 13 residues. The germline gives CDR1 GTSNPN, CDR2 SVGIG (reference sequence). The V segment lost 2 bases and the J segment 6 bases; nucleotides outside the gene matches: 6. The CDR3 coding sequence is TGTGCCTGGAGTTCCGCCGGGACAGATGGCTACACCTTC. This translates into CAWSSAGTDGYTF.

The genes are TRBV4-3 and TRBJ2-2, with D perhaps TRBD1 (5 bases). Trimming removed 2 bases from V and 4 bases from J, with 14 bases in between. The CDR3 spans 16 residues. Germline V gives CDR1 LGHNA, CDR2 YSLEER. The CDR3 nucleotides are TGCGCCAGCAGCCAACTTTACCAGGGTGGCACCGGGGAGCTGTTTTTT. Residues: CASSQLYQGGTGELFF.

The rearrangement uses TRBV11-2 and TRBJ1-5, with 7 bases that match TRBD1. The germline gives CDR1 SGHAT, CDR2 FQNNGV. V was pared by 0 bases and J by 0 bases, with 2 bases of the junction left unmatched. The CDR3 contains 16 residues. The CDR3 region is CASSLETGYSNQPQHF. The CDR3 DNA follows: TGTGCCAGCAGCTTAGAGACAGGGTATAGCAATCAGCCCCAGCATTTT.

This sequence joins TRBV7-3 and TRBJ2-2, with 7 positions matching TRBD2. V shed 7 bases, J shed 1 base, and the junction held 3 bases outside the gene matches. The CDR3 sequence is 14 residues long. Germline CDR1 is SGHTA and CDR2 is FQGTGA. The CDR3 DNA reads TGTGCCAGCATGAGCGGGGAGAACACCGGGGAGCTGTTTTTT. Protein: CASMSGENTGELFF.

This rearrangement joins TRBV19 to TRBJ1-2, with 7 bases fitting TRBD1. Germline V lookup: CDR1 LNHDA, CDR2 SQIVND (reference sequence). Trimming took 3 bases from V and 4 from J; bases not matched to a gene: 2. This CDR3 contains 13 residues. CDR3: CASSMRDSYGYTF. The CDR3 DNA reads as TGTGCCAGTAGTATGAGGGACAGCTATGGCTACACCTTC.

The gene calls are TRBV18 and TRBJ2-1, with TRBD2 matching over 12 bases. The CDR3 length is 15 residues. The J segment lost 5 bases and the V segment lost 4 bases, leaving 3 bases of the junction unmatched. Germline V CDR1 and CDR2: KGHSH, LQKENI. The CDR3 here is CASSRTSGDDNEQFF. The CDR3 DNA reads as TGTGCCAGCTCACGGACTAGCGGGGACGACAATGAGCAGTTCTTC.

V usage is TRBV6-5 and J usage is TRBJ2-7; TRBD1 matches 7 bases. Trimming at V came to 2 bases and at J to 0 bases, leaving 1 base not matched to a gene. Germline CDR1 and CDR2: MNHEY and SVGAGI. The CDR3 is 14 residues long. The DNA of the CDR3 is TGTGCCAGCAGTTACGGGGACAGCTCCTACGAGCAGTACTTC. Residues: CASSYGDSSYEQYF.

The gene calls are TRBV9 and TRBJ2-5; no reliable D call. CDR3 size: 14 residues. Germline CDR1 reads SGDLS; CDR2 reads YYNGEE. Trimming took off 4 bases at V and 5 bases at J, with 15 bases between the two ends. The CDR3 sequence is CASSRFLSPETQYF. The CDR3 DNA is TGTGCCAGCAGCCGTTTTTTATCTCCGGAGACCCAGTACTTC.

This CDR3 is CASTSLGTGLNYEQYF. The CDR3 DNA follows: TGTGCCAGCACCTCCCTTGGGACAGGGTTAAACTACGAGCAGTACTTC. The genes are TRBV7-2 and TRBJ2-7; 9 bases align to TRBD1. Germline CDR1 and CDR2: SGHTA and FQGNSA. CDR3 length: 16 amino acids. J gave up 3 bases and V 7 bases, and 13 bases lay outside the gene matches.

The chain combines TRBV9 with TRBJ1-5; 7 bases fit TRBD1. The CDR3 extends over 14 amino acids. The germline V gene has CDR1 SGDLS and CDR2 YYNGEE. V was clipped by 3 bases and J by 4 bases; unmatched bases: 4. CDR3 protein: CASSGGGQNQPQHF. The CDR3 nucleotides are TGTGCCAGCAGCGGAGGGGGACAGAATCAGCCCCAGCATTTT.

The chain has TRBV5-6 and TRBJ2-7; D is unresolved. The germline gives CDR1 SGHDT, CDR2 YYEEEE. The CDR3 is 14 residues long. Trimming shortened V by 2 bases and J by 0 bases, and 9 bases separated the two germline ends. CDR3 amino acids: CASSLQPSSYEQYV. The DNA of the CDR3 is TGTGCCAGCAGCTTACAGCCGAGCTCCTACGAGCAGTACGTC.

The chain carries TRBV9 and TRBJ1-6; perhaps TRBD1 as D (6 bases). V lost 0 bases and J 9 bases, leaving 13 bases between the germline ends. Germline V gives CDR1 SGDLS, CDR2 YYNGEE. This CDR3 contains 15 residues. The CDR3 loop reads CASSVVDRSGSPLHF. The CDR3 DNA follows: TGTGCCAGCAGCGTAGTTGACAGGTCGGGTTCACCCCTCCACTTT.

The chain combines TRBV6-5 with TRBJ2-2; maybe TRBD1 (6 bases). The CDR3 consists of 15 residues. V dropped 5 bases and J dropped 0 bases, with 10 bases sitting between them. From germline, CDR1 is MNHEY and CDR2 SVGAGI. CDR3 protein: CASSRDNSNTGELFF. As DNA, the CDR3 is TGTGCCAGCAGTCGGGACAACTCGAACACCGGGGAGCTGTTTTTT.

J is TRBJ2-3 and V is TRBV18; 9 nucleotides line up with TRBD2. There are 14 residues in the CDR3. The germline CDR1 and CDR2 sequences are KGHSH and LQKENI. The J segment lost 5 bases and the V segment lost 3 bases, leaving 3 bases of the junction unmatched. CDR3 residues: CASSPQAGGDTQYF. The CDR3 DNA reads as TGTGCCAGCTCACCTCAAGCGGGGGGAGATACGCAGTATTTT.

CDR3 coding DNA: TGCGCCAGCAGCCCTGATTGGGGCAGGGTGGTATCGACCCAGTACTTC. It specifies CASSPDWGRVVSTQYF. The chain combines TRBV4-1 with TRBJ2-5; a possible D gene is TRBD1 (5 bases). V lost 4 bases, J lost 7 bases, and 22 bases lay in between. Germline V lookup: CDR1 MGHRA, CDR2 YSYEKL. The CDR3 is 16 residues long.

The chain uses TRBV19 and TRBJ2-7, with 11 bases that match TRBD1. Germline V gene sequence: CDR1 LNHDA, CDR2 SQIVND (reference sequence). V was pared by 9 bases and J by 4 bases, with 5 bases of the junction left unmatched. This CDR3 contains 13 residues. Here the CDR3 reads CASEGQGAYEQYF. The CDR3 coding sequence is TGTGCCAGCGAAGGACAGGGGGCTTACGAGCAGTACTTC.

The CDR3 region has the DNA TGTGCCAGCAGTCCCAGTACCACAGGGAGCTACGAGCAGTACTTC. As protein: CASSPSTTGSYEQYF. This chain connects TRBV6-5 to TRBJ2-7; D perhaps matches TRBD1 (6 bases). Germline CDR1 and CDR2: MNHEY and SVGAGI. V lost 5 bases and J 3 bases, leaving 17 bases between the germline ends. The CDR3 length is 15 residues.

The V and J genes are TRBV6-5 and TRBJ1-2; D perhaps matches TRBD1 (5 bases). This CDR3 is built from 13 residues. V was pared by 6 bases and J by 8 bases, with 16 bases between. Germline values: CDR1 MNHEY, CDR2 SVGAGI. The CDR3 DNA is TGTGCCAGCAGCTGGCAGGGAGGAGGAGGCTACACCTTC. Residues: CASSWQGGGGYTF.

The rearrangement uses TRBV6-5 and TRBJ1-1; D gene unclear. The V gene's germline CDR1 is MNHEY and CDR2 SVGAGI. Between the trimmed V and J ends, which lost 0 bases and 1 base, there was a span of 6 bases. The CDR3 is 14 amino acids. In DNA form, the CDR3 reads TGTGCCAGCAGTTACTCTCCCGGGAACACTGAAGCTTTCTTT. This translates into CASSYSPGNTEAFF.

The J gene is TRBJ2-3, the V gene TRBV7-9, with TRBD2 matching 10 bases. J was trimmed by 0 bases and V by 5 bases; bases with no gene match: 8. CDR1 and CDR2 (germline): SEHNR, FQNEAQ (reference sequence). The CDR3 loop spans 17 amino acids. The CDR3 is CASSQGLAGASTDTQYF. For the CDR3, the DNA is TGTGCCAGCAGCCAGGGGCTAGCGGGGGCAAGCACAGATACGCAGTATTTT.

This chain links TRBV6-1 with TRBJ1-1; D unresolved. V was pared by 1 base and J by 13 bases, with 16 bases between. CDR1 and CDR2 (germline): MNHNS, SASEGT. The CDR3 has 13 residues. CDR3 loop: CASSEGALLGGFF. Here the CDR3 DNA reads TGTGCCAGCAGTGAAGGGGCGCTTTTGGGAGGTTTCTTT.

The rearrangement uses TRBV6-5 and TRBJ2-5; TRBD1 matches at 7 bases. Trimming took 0 bases from V and 3 from J; bases not matched to a gene: 1. The length of the CDR3 is 14 residues. CDR1 and CDR2 from the germline V gene are MNHEY and SVGAGI. The CDR3 loop is CASSYSGQEETQYF. The CDR3 DNA sequence: TGTGCCAGCAGTTACTCCGGACAGGAAGAGACCCAGTACTTC.

This chain joins TRBV9 and TRBJ1-1; weak D call: TRBD1 (6 bases). Looked up from germline, CDR1 is SGDLS and CDR2 is YYNGEE. The CDR3 has 13 amino acids. V was cut by 2 bases and J by 8 bases, with 13 bases left in between. Here the CDR3 DNA reads TGTGCCAGCAGCGTCTCCTGGGACAACGAAGCTTTCTTT. Protein sequence: CASSVSWDNEAFF.